This T cell receptor beta chain was found in a study of control samples from healthy donors and cancer patients. Only in-frame clones appear in the TCRdb table, and some are missing; sequencing was by immunoSEQ multiplex PCR. The data contain 110,000 or so clones, 75% to 95% of them singletons. The germline V and J ends were trimmed by 1 base and 6 bases, with 6 bases remaining between them. The length of the CDR3 is 12 residues. The germline CDR1 and CDR2 sequences are SGHRS and YFSETQ. This TCR was recovered from a human donor in good health. The donor label of this sample is uncertain. The sequenced material came from blood. The chain joins TRBV5-1 to TRBJ2-3; no clear D gene. The DNA for the CDR3 is TGCGCCAGCAGCTTGTATGAGGATACGCAGTATTTT. This gives the protein CASSLYEDTQYF.